This T cell receptor (beta chain) was documented in a study of T cell responses to AZD1222 COVID-19 vaccine (TCRdb year 2021). Study-wide context: AZD1222 recipients with second doses at about 4 weeks or about 12 weeks were pooled, because spike-specific TCR depth and breadth did not differ between schedules. TCR sequencing was performed for some 250 trial participants, of whom around 200 were given two doses of AZD1222 and roughly 25 were given two doses of MenACWY control vaccine. Trial participants were enrolled by age into 18-55, 56-69 and 70-plus year subgroups, with about 150, 28 and 57 TCR-sequenced participants respectively.

The CDR3 regions of human TCRbeta chains were analyzed by immunosequencing. As for the original processing: Repertoire TCRs were checked for matches against a reference library of SARS-CoV-2-specific TCRs that had been generated using the MIRA antigen-specificity platform. Breadth meant the fraction of unique TCRs that were SARS-CoV-2-associated, whereas depth meant the fraction of total T cells that were SARS-CoV-2-associated. Using the MIRA data, each spike-specific TCR was assigned both to the spike region to which the TCR was reactive and to a CD4 or CD8 class. Log10-transformed breadth and depth values were compared by one-way ANOVA with Sidak's multiple comparisons tests. TCRdb provides this immuneACCESS table in a form limited to in-frame rearrangements. Some clones are lacking; in checked studies, under half of them reflect an unresolved V gene, and why the rest are absent is not known. V, J and clone size reflect that table, while D and trimming were determined from the DNA. This sample holds some 110,000 clones; about 80% were observed only once. About 9.4% of the sample lies in the top ten.

This clone turned up a few times. Its antigen specificity is not known. Qualities for individual bases were not recorded, and no much larger clone is one base off. Study-wide findings and limitations: After two AZD1222 doses, both the breadth and the depth of spike-specific TCRs were significantly higher than at day 0 and than in MenACWY recipients. The whole spike protein was spanned by vaccine-associated CD4 TCRs, and dominant responses were seen in regions 160-218 and 743-854. Most participants were white British and females outnumbered males, and the authors suggested that clonal diversity may have been underestimated. Epitopes outside the regions mutated in the B.1.351 and B.1.1.7 variants were reportedly recognized by nearly half of the unique spike-specific TCRs. Conclusions about previously exposed vaccinees are limited because only 5 or 6 AZD1222 recipients were SARS-CoV-2 seropositive at baseline. Because no samples from the day 14 peak response were available, repertoires could be characterized only after the peak T cell response. The 56-69-year group was small, and its depth increase did not reach significance, likely because of low power.

Sample time point, as interpreted from the label and publication: baseline before first vaccination. Vaccinee samples came from UK trials COV001 and COV002, including a single-blind randomized controlled phase 2/3 trial of AZD1222 (ChAdOx1 nCoV-19) in healthy adults. For TCRbeta chain sequencing, PBMC samples were collected from trial participants at day 0 and at day 28 after the second dose. The CDR3 holds 15 amino acids from the cysteine to the phenylalanine. This entry keeps only the CDR3 DNA: 45 bases, framed from base 1. V has 1 base trimmed and J has 6 bases trimmed; junction bases matching no gene number 9. CDR1 and CDR2 are read off the germline V gene (reference sequence) as MNHEY and SMNVEV.

The input for sequencing was peripheral blood, taken on day 0 of AZD1222 vaccination. Recombination joined TRBV27 with TRBJ2-7; 7 central bases correspond to TRBD1. This receptor was obtained from an adult in good health. In nucleotides, the sequence is TGTGCCAGCAGTTTATTCAGCGACAGGGTTCGCGAGCAGTACTTC. This translates into CASSLFSDRVREQYF.